These 14 T cell receptor beta chains originate from one sample sequenced in a study of shared T cell receptors in the human thymus. Only in-frame clones appear in the TCRdb table, and some are missing; sequencing was by immunoSEQ multiplex PCR. This table has over 650,000 clones, around 87% appearing once. These data were also filed under a second study, of human thymus T cells.

Specimen: thymocytes. The source is a boy less than two years old with a congenital heart defect.

The rearrangement uses TRBV28 and TRBJ1-4; a weak D match, TRBD1 (6 bases). Trimming shortened V by 7 bases and J by 3 bases, and 15 bases separated the two germline ends. The CDR3 is made up of 15 amino acids. CDR1 and CDR2 from the germline V gene are MDHEN and SYDVKM. CDR3 loop: CASIGRGAPNEKLFF. The CDR3 nucleotides read TGTGCCAGCATCGGGCGGGGGGCCCCTAATGAAAAACTGTTTTTT.

This chain uses TRBV14 with TRBJ2-1, with D perhaps TRBD1 (6 bases). CDR3 length: 14 residues. Trimming took off 1 base at V and 14 bases at J, with 18 bases between the two ends. Germline V lookup: CDR1 SGHDN, CDR2 FVKESK. Written as DNA, the CDR3 is TGTGCCAGCAGCCAAGTTGTAGGGGGAGTAGATAAGTTCTTC. Its protein product is CASSQVVGGVDKFF. The full variable domain, in which reference TRBV14 and TRBJ2-1 provide the parts outside the CDR3, is EAGVTQFPSHSVIEKGQTVTLRCDPISGHDNLYWYRRVMGKEIKFLLHFVKESKQDESGMPNNRFLAERTGGTYSTLKVQPAELEDSGVYFCASSQVVGGVDKFFGPGTRLTVL.

This chain uses TRBV6-4 with TRBJ2-4; D might be TRBD1 (5 bases). Germline CDR1 and CDR2: MRHNA and SNTAGT. V lost 6 bases to trimming and J lost 0 bases, with 21 bases between them. The CDR3 sequence is 18 residues long. This chain's CDR3 is CASRFAFNRPRAKNIQYF. Here the CDR3 DNA reads TGTGCCAGCAGGTTCGCTTTCAACAGGCCTCGAGCCAAAAACATTCAGTACTTC.

The CDR3 bases are TGTGCCAGCAGCTTAGGGACTCAGGGGGCGCCGGTAGTTGATCAGCCCCAGCATTTT. Residues: CASSLGTQGAPVVDQPQHF. The rearrangement links TRBV7-8 to TRBJ1-5; 8 bases line up with TRBD1. Germline V gene sequence: CDR1 SGHVS, CDR2 FQNEAQ. The CDR3 has 19 amino acids. The junction had 16 bases not matched to a gene; V was cut back by 1 base and J by 5 bases.

The chain employs TRBV6-1 and TRBJ1-3; D may be TRBD1 (5 bases). This CDR3 is 14 amino acids long. V lost 6 bases to trimming and J lost 8 bases, with 17 bases between them. Germline loops: CDR1 MNHNS, CDR2 SASEGT. The CDR3 is CASRPRTSGDTIYF. For the CDR3, the DNA is TGTGCCAGCAGACCTAGGACATCCGGAGACACCATATATTTT.

The V and J genes are TRBV27 and TRBJ2-7; 9 bases fit TRBD1. The CDR3 spans 13 residues. Trimming removed 8 bases from V and 7 bases from J; junction bases left unmatched: 9. CDR1 is MNHEY and CDR2 is SMNVEV in the germline V gene (reference sequence). The CDR3 spells CASGGTGQEEQYF. CDR3 nucleotide sequence: TGTGCCAGCGGGGGGACAGGGCAGGAAGAGCAGTACTTC.

In the case of this clone: This sample also contains other DNA sequences that code for the same CDR3. The genes are TRBV4-2 and TRBJ1-1; D might be TRBD1 (6 bases). CDR1 and CDR2 from the germline V gene are LGHNA and YNFKEQ. The CDR3 covers 15 residues. V was pared by 2 bases and J by 1 base, with 11 bases between. CDR3 sequence (DNA): TGTGCCAGCAGCCAATGGGACACTAAGAACACTGAAGCTTTCTTT. This gives the protein CASSQWDTKNTEAFF.

Comments on this clone: In the same sample, other DNA sequences code for this CDR3. This sequence joins TRBV5-1 and TRBJ2-7; D is ambiguous. The V and J ends lost 0 bases and 2 bases respectively, with 12 bases between them. The CDR3 extends over 15 amino acids. The V gene's germline CDR1 is SGHRS and CDR2 YFSETQ. The CDR3 is CASSLGAGKTYEQYF. In DNA form, the CDR3 reads TGCGCCAGCAGCTTGGGGGCAGGTAAGACCTACGAGCAGTACTTC.

This chain connects TRBV28 to TRBJ1-5; no clear D. This CDR3 is built from 14 residues. CDR1 and CDR2 (germline): MDHEN, SYDVKM. V was cut by 6 bases and J by 2 bases, with 11 bases left in between. CDR3 region: CASSQDWGNQPQHF. CDR3 coding DNA: TGTGCCAGCAGCCAAGACTGGGGCAATCAGCCCCAGCATTTT. Filled out from reference TRBV28 and TRBJ1-5, the complete variable domain reads DVKVTQSSRYLVKRTGEKVFLECVQDMDHENMFWYRQDPGLGLRLIYFSYDVKMKEKGDIPEGYSVSREKKERFSLILESASTNQTSMYLCASSQDWGNQPQHFGDGTRLSIL.

This chain connects TRBV5-1 to TRBJ2-7; 9 bases are a match to TRBD1. Germline V CDR1 and CDR2: SGHRS, YFSETQ. V lost 0 bases, J lost 6 bases, and 7 bases stayed unmatched. CDR3 length equals 15 residues. CDR3 nucleotides: TGCGCCAGCAGCTTGGAAGGGACAGGGACTTGCGAGCAGTACTTC. Protein product: CASSLEGTGTCEQYF.

This rearrangement joins TRBV18 to TRBJ1-5; TRBD1 is a possible D gene (5 bases). The CDR3 contains 15 residues. The germline V gene has CDR1 KGHSH and CDR2 LQKENI. V shed 3 bases and J shed 3 bases, with 12 bases lying between them. CDR3 nucleotide sequence: TGTGCCAGCTCACCGACGGGGCGGGACAATCAGCCCCAGCATTTT. Amino acid sequence: CASSPTGRDNQPQHF.

The chain is built from TRBV6-1 and TRBJ2-2; 10 bases are shared with TRBD2. Per germline, CDR1 MNHNS and CDR2 SASEGT. This CDR3 is 15 amino acids long. Unmatched junction bases numbered 5, after V lost 5 bases and J lost 5 bases. The CDR3 reads CASSLAGARTGELFF. The CDR3 DNA follows: TGTGCCAGCAGTCTAGCGGGGGCGCGTACCGGGGAGCTGTTTTTT.

This sequence joins TRBV4-1 and TRBJ2-5, with TRBD2 matching 7 bases. The CDR3 spans 17 residues. V lost 3 bases and J lost 2; bases outside the gene matches: 12. The V gene's germline CDR1 is MGHRA and CDR2 YSYEKL. CDR3 in amino acids: CASSQGGSSWRQETQYF. DNA of the CDR3: TGCGCCAGCAGCCAGGGGGGGTCTTCTTGGCGACAAGAGACCCAGTACTTC.

The rearrangement links TRBV19 to TRBJ2-5, with 8 bases identical to TRBD2. The CDR3 is 15 residues long. Germline lookup yields CDR1 LNHDA and CDR2 SQIVND (reference sequence). Trimming took 1 base from V and 3 from J; bases not matched to a gene: 4. CDR3 sequence reads: CASSIVGLAKETQYF. The CDR3 bases are TGTGCCAGTAGTATAGTAGGACTAGCCAAAGAGACCCAGTACTTC.